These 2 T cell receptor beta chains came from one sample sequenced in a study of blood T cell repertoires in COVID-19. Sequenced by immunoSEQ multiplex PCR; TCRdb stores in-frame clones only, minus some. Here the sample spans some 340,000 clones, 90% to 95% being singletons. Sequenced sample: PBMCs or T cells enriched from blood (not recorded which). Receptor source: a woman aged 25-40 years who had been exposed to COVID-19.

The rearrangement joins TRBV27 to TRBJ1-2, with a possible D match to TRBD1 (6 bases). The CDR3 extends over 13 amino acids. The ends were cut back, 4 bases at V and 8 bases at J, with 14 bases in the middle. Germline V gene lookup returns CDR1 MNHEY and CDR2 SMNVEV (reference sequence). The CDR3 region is CASSSRGSTGYTF. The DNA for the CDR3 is TGTGCCAGCAGTTCCAGGGGTTCTACGGGCTACACCTTC.

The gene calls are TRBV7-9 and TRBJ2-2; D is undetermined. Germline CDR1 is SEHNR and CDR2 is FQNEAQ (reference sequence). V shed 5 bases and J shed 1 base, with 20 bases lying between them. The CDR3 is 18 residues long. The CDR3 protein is CASSPMMGGEQNTGELFF. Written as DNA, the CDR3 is TGTGCCAGCAGCCCCATGATGGGTGGAGAGCAGAACACCGGGGAGCTGTTTTTT. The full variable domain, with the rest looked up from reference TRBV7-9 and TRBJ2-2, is DTGVSQNPRHKITKRGQNVTFRCDPISEHNRLYWYRQTLGQGPEFLTYFQNEAQLEKSRLLSDRFSAERPKGSFSTLEIQRTEQGDSAMYLCASSPMMGGEQNTGELFFGEGSRLTVL.